This is a list of T cell receptor beta chains from one sample in a study of shared clonotypes between healthy human individuals. Data came from immunoSEQ multiplex PCR; TCRdb stores just in-frame clones and leaves some out. The sample shows approximately 1.5 million clones, 95% to 99% of them seen only once. What was sequenced was naive CD4+ T cells sorted from blood. The receptors come from a man under 40 in good health. CDR3s include the opening cysteine and the closing phenylalanine or tryptophan. The order of the fields is clone size, V gene, J gene, D gene, CDR3 length, CDR3 protein, CDR3 DNA. The D gene is left open where the match is weak. Expanded clones get a size class; other rows say once, few or many, or leave the size out.

clone_size: .; v_call: TRBV18; j_call: TRBJ1-2; d_call: TRBD1; cdr3_length: 17; cdr3_aa: CASSPIFGQGEPDGYTF; cdr3_nt: TGTGCCAGCTCACCTATATTTGGACAGGGAGAGCCTGATGGCTACACCTTC
clone_size: .; v_call: TRBV9; j_call: TRBJ1-5; d_call: TRBD1; cdr3_length: 16; cdr3_aa: CASSPIAETGNQPQHF; cdr3_nt: TGTGCCAGCAGCCCAATAGCGGAGACAGGGAATCAGCCCCAGCATTTT
clone_size: .; v_call: TRBV14; j_call: TRBJ2-7; d_call: .; cdr3_length: 15; cdr3_aa: CASSLSGTGTYEQYF; cdr3_nt: TGTGCCAGCAGCCTGTCCGGGACGGGAACCTACGAGCAGTACTTC
clone_size: .; v_call: TRBV27; j_call: TRBJ2-7; d_call: .; cdr3_length: 16; cdr3_aa: CASSPGKGPPTYEQYF; cdr3_nt: TGTGCCAGCAGTCCGGGGAAGGGGCCCCCGACTTACGAGCAGTACTTC
clone_size: .; v_call: TRBV10-3; j_call: TRBJ1-4; d_call: .; cdr3_length: 14; cdr3_aa: CAISEGATNEKLFF; cdr3_nt: TGTGCCATCAGTGAGGGGGCTACTAATGAAAAACTGTTTTTT
clone_size: .; v_call: TRBV10-1; j_call: TRBJ2-1; d_call: TRBD2; cdr3_length: 13; cdr3_aa: CASRAGGLDEQFF; cdr3_nt: TGCGCCAGCAGGGCGGGAGGGCTCGATGAGCAGTTCTTC
clone_size: .; v_call: TRBV27; j_call: TRBJ2-7; d_call: .; cdr3_length: 16; cdr3_aa: CASRSRTGTFSYEQYF; cdr3_nt: TGTGCCAGCCGTTCGCGGACCGGGACTTTCTCCTACGAGCAGTACTTC
clone_size: .; v_call: TRBV28; j_call: TRBJ1-5; d_call: .; cdr3_length: 14; cdr3_aa: CASSLSPVNQPQHF; cdr3_nt: TGTGCCAGCAGTTTATCACCAGTAAATCAGCCCCAGCATTTT
clone_size: .; v_call: TRBV6-5; j_call: TRBJ1-5; d_call: TRBD1; cdr3_length: 15; cdr3_aa: CASSRTGADNQPQHF; cdr3_nt: TGTGCCAGCAGCAGGACAGGGGCCGATAATCAGCCCCAGCATTTT
clone_size: .; v_call: TRBV6-1; j_call: TRBJ1-5; d_call: .; cdr3_length: 14; cdr3_aa: CAVAGVNSNQPQHF; cdr3_nt: TGTGCCGTGGCGGGAGTAAATAGCAATCAGCCCCAGCATTTT
clone_size: .; v_call: TRBV28; j_call: TRBJ2-7; d_call: .; cdr3_length: 16; cdr3_aa: CASSFPGVSHYYEQYF; cdr3_nt: TGTGCCAGCAGTTTCCCCGGGGTGTCGCACTACTACGAGCAGTACTTC
clone_size: .; v_call: TRBV28; j_call: TRBJ2-2; d_call: .; cdr3_length: 15; cdr3_aa: CASSSPPRTTGELFF; cdr3_nt: TGTGCCAGCAGTTCCCCCCCGCGGACCACCGGGGAGCTGTTTTTT
clone_size: .; v_call: TRBV28; j_call: TRBJ2-4; d_call: .; cdr3_length: 14; cdr3_aa: CASSSPRRRDIQYF; cdr3_nt: TGTGCCAGCAGTTCTCCCCGCCGGCGGGACATTCAGTACTTC
clone_size: .; v_call: TRBV10-3; j_call: TRBJ2-2; d_call: .; cdr3_length: 13; cdr3_aa: CAIMGSTTGELFF; cdr3_nt: TGTGCCATCATGGGCAGTACCACCGGGGAGCTGTTTTTT
clone_size: .; v_call: TRBV30; j_call: TRBJ2-7; d_call: TRBD2; cdr3_length: 13; cdr3_aa: CAWRASGTYEQYF; cdr3_nt: TGTGCCTGGAGGGCTAGCGGTACCTACGAGCAGTACTTC
clone_size: .; v_call: TRBV5-1; j_call: TRBJ2-3; d_call: TRBD1; cdr3_length: 14; cdr3_aa: CASSDRQGPDTQYF; cdr3_nt: TGCGCCAGCAGCGATCGACAGGGGCCAGATACGCAGTATTTT
clone_size: .; v_call: TRBV10-3; j_call: TRBJ2-1; d_call: TRBD2; cdr3_length: 13; cdr3_aa: CAITPSGTTEQFF; cdr3_nt: TGTGCCATCACTCCTAGCGGGACCACTGAGCAGTTCTTC
clone_size: once; v_call: TRBV7-2; j_call: TRBJ1-1; d_call: .; cdr3_length: 13; cdr3_aa: CASSLAVRGEAFF; cdr3_nt: TGTGCCAGCAGCTTAGCTGTGAGGGGTGAAGCTTTCTTT
clone_size: .; v_call: TRBV19; j_call: TRBJ2-7; d_call: .; cdr3_length: 14; cdr3_aa: CASSKLVSSYEQYF; cdr3_nt: TGTGCCAGTAGTAAACTAGTGAGCTCCTACGAGCAGTACTTC
clone_size: .; v_call: TRBV6-6; j_call: TRBJ1-5; d_call: .; cdr3_length: 16; cdr3_aa: CASSYQGFRVAQPQHF; cdr3_nt: TGTGCCAGCAGTTATCAAGGATTCAGGGTTGCCCAGCCCCAGCATTTT
clone_size: .; v_call: TRBV10-3; j_call: TRBJ1-2; d_call: TRBD1; cdr3_length: 14; cdr3_aa: CAIRGLQGNYGYTF; cdr3_nt: TGTGCCATCAGAGGGTTACAGGGGAACTATGGCTACACCTTC
clone_size: .; v_call: TRBV27; j_call: TRBJ1-1; d_call: .; cdr3_length: 15; cdr3_aa: CASSLAGRMNTEAFF; cdr3_nt: TGTGCCAGCAGTCTAGCAGGGAGGATGAACACTGAAGCTTTCTTT
clone_size: .; v_call: TRBV6-4; j_call: TRBJ2-1; d_call: TRBD2; cdr3_length: 15; cdr3_aa: CASSPGTSAYNEQFF; cdr3_nt: TGTGCCAGCAGCCCAGGGACTAGCGCGTACAATGAGCAGTTCTTC
clone_size: .; v_call: TRBV10-1; j_call: TRBJ2-1; d_call: TRBD1; cdr3_length: 13; cdr3_aa: CASSGQVVNEQFF; cdr3_nt: TGCGCCAGCTCAGGACAGGTTGTTAATGAGCAGTTCTTC
clone_size: .; v_call: TRBV18; j_call: TRBJ1-4; d_call: TRBD1; cdr3_length: 15; cdr3_aa: CASSPVGTEYEKLFF; cdr3_nt: TGTGCCAGCTCACCAGTCGGGACAGAATATGAAAAACTGTTTTTT
clone_size: .; v_call: TRBV7-6; j_call: TRBJ2-3; d_call: .; cdr3_length: 16; cdr3_aa: CASSPRGRELMDTQYF; cdr3_nt: TGTGCCAGCAGCCCAAGAGGCAGGGAGCTGATGGATACGCAGTATTTT
clone_size: .; v_call: TRBV7-9; j_call: TRBJ1-2; d_call: TRBD1; cdr3_length: 16; cdr3_aa: CASSYPQGGVWYGYTF; cdr3_nt: TGTGCCAGCAGCTACCCCCAGGGGGGGGTTTGGTATGGCTACACCTTC
clone_size: .; v_call: TRBV7-9; j_call: TRBJ1-4; d_call: TRBD1; cdr3_length: 15; cdr3_aa: CASSLGTATNEKLFF; cdr3_nt: TGTGCCAGCAGCCTCGGGACAGCAACTAATGAAAAACTGTTTTTT
clone_size: .; v_call: TRBV29-1; j_call: TRBJ2-1; d_call: TRBD2; cdr3_length: 15; cdr3_aa: CSELGLAGLYNEQFF; cdr3_nt: TGCAGCGAGCTGGGACTAGCGGGACTCTACAATGAGCAGTTCTTC